This T cell receptor (beta chain) was documented in a study of control samples from healthy donors and cancer patients. Clones were read by immunoSEQ multiplex PCR, and TCRdb kept only the in-frame ones, dropping some. The sample comprises about 100,000 clones, about 88% of which are singletons, and 15% to 20% rests with the top ten. CDR1 and CDR2 (germline): LNHNV, YYDKDF (reference sequence). V was clipped by 2 bases and J by 5 bases; unmatched bases: 9. CDR3 length equals 16 residues. This clone was seen a handful of times. The sequenced material came from blood. J is TRBJ2-5 and V is TRBV15; TRBD2 matches at 9 bases. This receptor was taken from a woman aged 45-59 years in good health. CDR3 residues: CATSRQRAGGRETQYF. CDR3 in DNA: TGTGCCACCAGCAGACAGAGAGCGGGGGGCCGGGAGACCCAGTACTTC.